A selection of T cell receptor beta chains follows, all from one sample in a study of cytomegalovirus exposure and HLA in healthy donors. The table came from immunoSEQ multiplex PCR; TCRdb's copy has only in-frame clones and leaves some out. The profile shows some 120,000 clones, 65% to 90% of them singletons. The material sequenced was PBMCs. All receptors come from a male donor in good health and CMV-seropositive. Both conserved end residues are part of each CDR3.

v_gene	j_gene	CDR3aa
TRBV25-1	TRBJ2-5	CASSARTGQQTQYF
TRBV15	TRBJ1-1	CATSRFPRREAFF
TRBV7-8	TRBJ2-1	CASSLVGGGYYNEQFF
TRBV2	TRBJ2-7	CASSVLEIREQYF
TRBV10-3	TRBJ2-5	CATLDRLAYQETQYF
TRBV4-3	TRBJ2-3	CASSQGLAGLTDTQYF
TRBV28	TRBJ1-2	CASSLYLGQGSTNYGYTF
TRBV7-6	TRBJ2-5	CASSLLSGQGTETQYF
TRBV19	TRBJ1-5	CASSMAGAGPQHF
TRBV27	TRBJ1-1	CASSPGRNTEAFF
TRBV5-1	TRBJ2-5	CASSSRPTGEQETQYF
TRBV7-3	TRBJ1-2	CASSITGSGGYTF
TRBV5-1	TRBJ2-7	CASSLGTSGGYEQYF
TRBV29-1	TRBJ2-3	CSVGIGIGLTTTDTQYF
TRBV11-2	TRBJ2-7	CASSPLQGQAQGQYF
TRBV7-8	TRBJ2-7	CASSPHRAGAVNEQYF
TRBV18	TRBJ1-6	CASSPSGRNNSPLHF
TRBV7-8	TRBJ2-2	CASSVDRANTGELFF
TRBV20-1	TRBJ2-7	CSASASDEQYF
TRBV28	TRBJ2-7	CASSRSGFYEQYF
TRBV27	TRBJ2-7	CASSSSGTSGLTGEQYF
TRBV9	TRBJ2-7	CASSGPQLAGKDEQYF
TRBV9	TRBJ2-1	CASSPHLAIAGSGEQFF
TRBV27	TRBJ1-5	CASSFRGGNQPQHF
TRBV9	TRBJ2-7	CASSVGAGSYEQYF
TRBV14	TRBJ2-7	CASSQGDGPDILAVSYEQYF
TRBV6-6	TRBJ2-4	CASSPGLAGRGIQYF
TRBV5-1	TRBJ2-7	CASSQTGIEQYF
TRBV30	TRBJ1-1	CAWTGVRGEEAFF
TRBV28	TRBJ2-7	CASSLWGTLKTSSYEQYF
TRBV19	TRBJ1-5	CASSLFSDQPQHF
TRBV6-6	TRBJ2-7	CASNTIPWGDYQQYF
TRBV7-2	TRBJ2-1	CASSVGGPTYNEQFF
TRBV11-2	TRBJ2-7	CASSHPGTSGRSSYEQYF
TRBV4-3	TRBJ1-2	CASSRTDGGANYGYTF
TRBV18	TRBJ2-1	CASSPPSGSMDEQFF
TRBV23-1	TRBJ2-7	CASSSGGYEQYF
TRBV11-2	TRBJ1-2	CASSLAHIGSGYTF
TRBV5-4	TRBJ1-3	CASSPSATLGGGTIYF
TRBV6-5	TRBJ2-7	CASSYSHSYEQYF
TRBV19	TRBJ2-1	CASSIQREGYEQFF